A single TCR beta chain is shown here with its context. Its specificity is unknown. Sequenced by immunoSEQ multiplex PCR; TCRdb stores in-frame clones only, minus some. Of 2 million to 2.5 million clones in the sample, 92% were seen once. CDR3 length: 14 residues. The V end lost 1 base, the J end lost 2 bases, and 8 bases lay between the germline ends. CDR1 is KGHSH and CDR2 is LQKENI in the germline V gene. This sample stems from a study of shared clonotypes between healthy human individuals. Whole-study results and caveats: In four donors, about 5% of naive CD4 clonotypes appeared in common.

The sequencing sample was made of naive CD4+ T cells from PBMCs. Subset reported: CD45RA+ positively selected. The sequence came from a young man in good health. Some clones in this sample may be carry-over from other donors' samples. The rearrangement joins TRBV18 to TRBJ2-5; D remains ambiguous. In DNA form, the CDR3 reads TGTGCCAGCTCACCACTGAACACGCAAGAGACCCAGTACTTC. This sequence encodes CASSPLNTQETQYF.